This T cell receptor beta chain was obtained from a study of cytomegalovirus exposure and HLA in healthy donors. Study-wide points: Reportedly, cytomegalovirus status was diagnosed with high sensitivity and specificity. In a later analysis, at a false discovery rate of 0.05, some 15,000 TCR beta sequences were associated with HLA alleles.

This clone was picked up one time. The antigen is not known. The PCR made use of 60 Vbeta and 13 Jbeta primers. TCRdb keeps only in-frame clones here, not all; method: immunoSEQ multiplex PCR. The sample lists some 140,000 clones, around 80% occurring once. This CDR3 has 13 amino acids. Germline values: CDR1 PRHDT, CDR2 FYEKMQ (reference sequence). The genes are TRBV13 and TRBJ2-5; TRBD1 might be the D (6 bases). The J call is uncertain, as TRBJ2-7 better fits the DNA end. This clonotype originated in a man aged 30-40 years in good health. Sequencing was performed on PBMCs. The CDR3 is CASSPRGPIEQYF. For the CDR3, the DNA is TGTGCCAGCAGCCCCAGGGGCCCCATCGAGCAGTACTTC.